Listed here are 21 T cell receptor beta chains from one sample, sequenced in a study of T-cell memory formation after mild COVID-19. TCRdb reprocessed the 5' RACE reads with MiXCR, giving one entry per CDR3 protein. Of about 430,000 distinct CDR3 sequences listed, about 24% are singletons. Sequencing input: PBMCs or a T cell subset sorted from them (not recorded which). All receptors derive from an adult woman who had mild COVID-19 (a few samples of this study predate the infection). Cell type and time point are not known.

This chain links TRBV20-1 with TRBJ2-7; 10 bases are shared with TRBD1. Germline lookup yields CDR1 DFQATT and CDR2 SNEGSKA (reference sequence). The CDR3 sequence is 14 residues long. Trimming removed 3 bases from V and 6 bases from J; junction bases left unmatched: 8. The chain's CDR3 is CSASPGTGEGEQYF. The CDR3 DNA follows: TGCAGTGCTAGTCCCGGGACAGGGGAAGGCGAGCAGTACTTC.

The chain has TRBV12-3 or TRBV12-4 and TRBJ2-1, with 15 bases aligning to TRBD2. V lost 6 bases, J lost 2 bases, and 11 bases stayed unmatched. CDR3 length: 19 amino acids. The CDR3 nucleotides are TGTGCCAGCAGGGACCACGGGACTAGCGGGGGGAATACCTACAATGAGCAGTTCTTC. Translation gives CASRDHGTSGGNTYNEQFF.

This clonotype was recorded once. V gene TRBV28 combines with J gene TRBJ2-1, with D maybe TRBD1 (5 bases). Per germline, CDR1 MDHEN and CDR2 SYDVKM. V was shortened by 10 bases and J by 3 bases, with 16 bases between the two germline ends. CDR3 length: 14 amino acids. Here the CDR3 DNA reads TGTGCCACCCTAAGGACACCTAGCTACAATGAGCAGTTCTTC. It is translated as CATLRTPSYNEQFF.

There are many counts of this clonotype. CDR3 coding DNA: TGTGCCAGCAGCTTCCAGCGGGACCCCAATGAGCAGTTCTTC. Protein sequence: CASSFQRDPNEQFF. The rearrangement links TRBV7-9 to TRBJ2-1, with 7 positions matching TRBD2. After removal of 3 bases from V and 6 bases from J, the junction contained 5 bases not matched to a gene. The V gene's germline CDR1 is SEHNR and CDR2 FQNEAQ (reference sequence). This CDR3 contains 14 residues.

The genes are TRBV20-1 and TRBJ2-7; 8 bases line up with TRBD1. This CDR3 is 19 amino acids long. V trimming: 3 bases; J trimming: 3 bases; junction bases outside the gene matches: 22. Germline V lookup: CDR1 DFQATT, CDR2 SNEGSKA (reference sequence). Here the CDR3 DNA reads TGCAGTGCTAGGGGGTTAGAGGCCGACAGGGGCCCCAAGGGCTACGAGCAGTACTTC. Its protein product is CSARGLEADRGPKGYEQYF.

The chain couples TRBV15 to TRBJ2-7; D is perhaps TRBD1 (6 bases). The length of the CDR3 is 14 residues. The V gene's germline CDR1 is LNHNV and CDR2 YYDKDF (reference sequence). V lost 0 bases and J lost 3, with 9 bases in between. The CDR3 region has the DNA TGTGCCACCAGCAGAGATGGGGGCAGCTACGAGCAGTACTTC. Translated: CATSRDGGSYEQYF.

The chain combines TRBV30 with TRBJ2-7; 9 bases fit TRBD2. V was pared by 3 bases and J by 3 bases, with 6 bases of the junction left unmatched. CDR1 and CDR2 from the germline V gene are GTSNPN and SVGIG (reference sequence). This CDR3 comprises 14 residues. CDR3 sequence reads: CAWRMSSGNYEQYF. The CDR3 DNA follows: TGTGCCTGGAGAATGTCTAGCGGGAACTACGAGCAGTACTTC. Together with reference TRBV30 and TRBJ2-7, the CDR3 gives the full variable domain: SQTIHQWPATLVQPVGSPLSLECTVEGTSNPNLYWYRQAAGRGLQLLFYSVGIGQISSEVPQNLSASRPQDRQFILSSKKLLLSDSGFYLCAWRMSSGNYEQYFGPGTRLTVT.

This chain uses TRBV18 with TRBJ2-7; D not resolved. Germline CDR1 reads KGHSH; CDR2 reads LQKENI. This CDR3 is built from 12 residues. Trimming shortened V by 2 bases and J by 6 bases, and 8 bases separated the two germline ends. CDR3 residues: CASSPYQSEQYF. DNA for the CDR3: TGTGCCAGCTCACCATACCAGTCCGAGCAGTACTTC.

The chain recombines TRBV29-1 with TRBJ2-5, with D possibly TRBD1 on 6 matching bases. The germline V gene encodes CDR1 SQVTM and CDR2 ANQGSEA. Trimming left V 5 bases short and J 3 bases short, with 16 bases between. This CDR3 contains 14 residues. The CDR3 DNA reads TGCAGCGTTTTGGGGGCAAGGGGGAAAGAGACCCAGTACTTC. Its translation is CSVLGARGKETQYF.

The table lists this clonotype with a few counts. The J gene is TRBJ1-1, the V gene TRBV6-2 or TRBV6-3; D possibly corresponds to TRBD1 (6 bases). Per germline, CDR1 MNHEY and CDR2 SVGEGT. With 6 bases removed from V and 0 bases from J, the gap between germline ends came to 11 bases. The CDR3 sequence is 14 residues long. The CDR3 here is CASSDGQLNTEAFF. CDR3 sequence (DNA): TGTGCCAGCAGCGACGGACAGCTGAACACTGAAGCTTTCTTT.

In its sample, this clonotype was seen many times. The gene calls are TRBV4-1 and TRBJ1-1; 7 nucleotides line up with TRBD1. The CDR3 extends over 15 amino acids. Per germline, CDR1 MGHRA and CDR2 YSYEKL. After removal of 4 bases from V and 0 bases from J, the junction contained 5 bases not matched to a gene. CDR3 nucleotides: TGCGCCAGCAGCCGCCAGGGGGGCATGAACACTGAAGCTTTCTTT. This sequence encodes CASSRQGGMNTEAFF.

In this sample, this clonotype turned up a few times. This sequence joins TRBV29-1 and TRBJ2-7; 10 positions agree with TRBD1. This CDR3 spans 13 amino acids. Trimming cost V 7 bases and J 2 bases; bases outside gene matches: 5. Per the germline V gene, CDR1 is SQVTM and CDR2 is ANQGSEA. The CDR3 DNA sequence: TGCAGCGCCTGGGACAGGGGACCCTACGAGCAGTACTTC. Encoded protein: CSAWDRGPYEQYF.

V is TRBV24-1 and J is TRBJ1-6, with D unclear. The ends were cut back, 4 bases at V and 7 bases at J, with 4 bases in the middle. The CDR3 totals 12 residues. Germline V gene lookup returns CDR1 KGHDR and CDR2 SFDVKD. The CDR3 here is CATSEGNSPLHF. The CDR3 region has the DNA TGTGCCACCAGTGAGGGGAATTCACCCCTCCACTTT.

The chain carries TRBV7-2 and TRBJ2-7, with D possibly TRBD1 on 6 matching bases. This CDR3 region has 14 residues. Looked up from germline, CDR1 is SGHTA and CDR2 is FQGNSA. Trimming stripped 4 bases from V and 2 bases from J, with 12 bases between. The CDR3 protein is CASSSTTGTYEQYF. The CDR3 nucleotides are TGTGCCAGCAGCTCGACGACAGGTACCTACGAGCAGTACTTC.

Only a few counts were recorded for this clonotype. The rearrangement links TRBV3-1 to TRBJ1-6; D is undetermined. With 4 bases removed from V and 5 bases from J, the gap between germline ends came to 12 bases. Germline CDR1 LGHDT, CDR2 YNNKEL (reference sequence). The CDR3 covers 15 residues. In nucleotides, the CDR3 is TGTGCCAGCAGCCCTCAAGGACTTAATAATTCACCCCTCCACTTT. It is translated as CASSPQGLNNSPLHF.

V and J are TRBV7-6 and TRBJ1-6, with TRBD1 as a possible D gene (5 bases). This CDR3 is 13 amino acids long. Trimming shortened V by 5 bases and J by 6 bases, and 8 bases separated the two germline ends. Germline V gene lookup returns CDR1 SGHVS and CDR2 FNYEAQ. The CDR3 here is CASSGGFNSPLHF. CDR3 nucleotide sequence: TGTGCCAGCAGCGGGGGGTTTAATTCACCCCTCCACTTT.

The chain combines TRBV4-1 with TRBJ2-2, with 8 bases lining up with TRBD1. The V gene end was trimmed by 4 bases and the J gene end by 2 bases; junction bases not matched to a gene: 9. CDR1 is MGHRA and CDR2 is YSYEKL in the germline V gene. The CDR3 runs 17 residues. The CDR3 reads CASSPAMDRANTGELFF. The CDR3 DNA follows: TGCGCCAGCAGCCCAGCGATGGACAGGGCAAACACCGGGGAGCTGTTTTTT.

In its sample, this clonotype was seen a few times. The chain joins TRBV6-1 to TRBJ1-1; D gene ambiguous. CDR1 is MNHNS, CDR2 SASEGT, per germline. The CDR3 contains 12 residues. Trimming stripped 3 bases from V and 8 bases from J, with 10 bases between. The CDR3 DNA sequence: TGTGCCAGCAGTGATTCGGCAGGAGAAGCTTTCTTT. Translating it yields CASSDSAGEAFF.

This chain connects TRBV5-1 to TRBJ2-2, with D possibly matching TRBD1 (6 bases). This CDR3 comprises 13 residues. Trimming stripped 3 bases from V and 6 bases from J, with 9 bases between. In germline, CDR1 is SGHRS, CDR2 YFSETQ. CDR3 region: CASSSTGPGELFF. Here the CDR3 DNA reads TGCGCCAGCAGCTCCACAGGGCCCGGGGAGCTGTTTTTT.

This clonotype was seen a handful of times. The chain uses TRBV4-1 and TRBJ1-4; D not resolved. The germline CDR1 and CDR2 sequences are MGHRA and YSYEKL. The V end was cut by 1 base, the J end by 4 bases, with 7 bases between. The CDR3 loop spans 14 amino acids. The CDR3 loop is CASSQGPGNEKLFF. DNA of the CDR3: TGCGCCAGCAGCCAAGGGCCGGGTAATGAAAAACTGTTTTTT.

This clonotype was observed a handful of times. The chain uses TRBV12-3 or TRBV12-4 and TRBJ2-1; 14 positions match TRBD2. CDR3 length equals 17 residues. V trimming: 8 bases; J trimming: 11 bases; junction bases outside the gene matches: 17. CDR3 nucleotides: TGTGCCAGCGGGCCCGGGGGACTAGCGGGGGAAGTCCTTAAGCAGTTCTTC. This gives the protein CASGPGGLAGEVLKQFF.